This T cell receptor beta chain came from a study of cytomegalovirus exposure and HLA in healthy donors. CDR1 is SGDLS and CDR2 is YYNGEE in the germline V gene. Between the trimmed V and J ends, which lost 3 bases and 0 bases, there was a span of 5 bases. The CDR3 has 13 residues. Measured with immunoSEQ multiplex PCR; TCRdb has only the in-frame clones, and not every one. The profile shows about 60,000 clones, 90% to 96% of them singletons. The sample consisted of PBMCs. V and J are TRBV9 and TRBJ2-3; D possibly corresponds to TRBD2 (5 bases). This TCR derives from a woman in her late teens or twenties in good health and CMV-seronegative. The CDR3 DNA reads as TGTGCCAGCAGCGGGACTAGCACAGATACGCAGTATTTT. Translation: CASSGTSTDTQYF.